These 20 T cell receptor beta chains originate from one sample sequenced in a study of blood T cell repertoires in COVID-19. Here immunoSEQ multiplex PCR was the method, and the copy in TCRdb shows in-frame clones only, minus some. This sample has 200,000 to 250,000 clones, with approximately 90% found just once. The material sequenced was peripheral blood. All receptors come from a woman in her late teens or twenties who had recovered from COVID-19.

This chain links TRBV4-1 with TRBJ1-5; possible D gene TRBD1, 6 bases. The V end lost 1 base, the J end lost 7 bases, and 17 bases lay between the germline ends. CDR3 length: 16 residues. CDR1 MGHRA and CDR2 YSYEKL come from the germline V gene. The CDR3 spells CASSQGGLGQQQPQHF. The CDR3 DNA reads TGCGCCAGCAGCCAAGGAGGGCTAGGACAGCAACAGCCCCAGCATTTT.

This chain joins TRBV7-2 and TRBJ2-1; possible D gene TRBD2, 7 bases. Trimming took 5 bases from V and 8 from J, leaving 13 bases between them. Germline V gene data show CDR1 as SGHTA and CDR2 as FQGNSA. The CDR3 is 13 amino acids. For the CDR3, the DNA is TGTGCCAGCAGCCTACGGGGGGCGGATGAGCAGTTCTTC. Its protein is CASSLRGADEQFF.

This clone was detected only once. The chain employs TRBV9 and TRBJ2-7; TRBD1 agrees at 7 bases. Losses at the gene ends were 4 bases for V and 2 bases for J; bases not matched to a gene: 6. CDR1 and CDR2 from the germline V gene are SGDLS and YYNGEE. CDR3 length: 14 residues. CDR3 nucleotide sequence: TGTGCCAGCAGCACAGGGGATAGCACCTACGAGCAGTACTTC. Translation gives CASSTGDSTYEQYF. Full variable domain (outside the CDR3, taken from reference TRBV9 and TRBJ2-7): DSGVTQTPKHLITATGQRVTLRCSPRSGDLSVYWYQQSLDQGLQFLIQYYNGEERAKGNILERFSAQQFPDLHSELNLSSLELGDSALYFCASSTGDSTYEQYFGPGTRLTVT.

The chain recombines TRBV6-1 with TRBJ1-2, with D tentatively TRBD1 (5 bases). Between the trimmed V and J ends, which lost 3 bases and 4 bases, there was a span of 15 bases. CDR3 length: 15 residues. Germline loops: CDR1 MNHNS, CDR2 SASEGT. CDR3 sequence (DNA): TGTGCCAGCAGTGATTATTCCGAGACAGCCTATGGCTACACCTTC. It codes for CASSDYSETAYGYTF.

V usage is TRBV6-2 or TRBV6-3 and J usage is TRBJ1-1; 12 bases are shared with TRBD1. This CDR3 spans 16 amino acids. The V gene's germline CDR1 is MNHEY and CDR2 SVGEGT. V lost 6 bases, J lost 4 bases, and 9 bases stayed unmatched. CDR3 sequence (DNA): TGTGCCAGCAGCGACTACGGGACAGGGGGCATCACTGAAGCTTTCTTT. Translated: CASSDYGTGGITEAFF.

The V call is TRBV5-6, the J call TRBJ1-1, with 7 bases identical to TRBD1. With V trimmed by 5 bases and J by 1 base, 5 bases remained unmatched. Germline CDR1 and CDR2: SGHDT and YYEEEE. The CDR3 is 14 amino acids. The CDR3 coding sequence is TGTGCCAGCAGACTGGGACAGAGGAACACTGAAGCTTTCTTT. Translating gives CASRLGQRNTEAFF. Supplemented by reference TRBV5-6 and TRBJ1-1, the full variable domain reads DAGVTQSPTHLIKTRGQQVTLRCSPKSGHDTVSWYQQALGQGPQFIFQYYEEEERQRGNFPDRFSGHQFPNYSSELNVNALLLGDSALYLCASRLGQRNTEAFFGQGTRLTVV.

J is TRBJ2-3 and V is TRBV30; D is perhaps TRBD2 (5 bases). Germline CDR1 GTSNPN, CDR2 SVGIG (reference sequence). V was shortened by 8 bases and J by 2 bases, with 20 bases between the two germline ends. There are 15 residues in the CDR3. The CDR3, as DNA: TGTGCCCGCTCGAATGGGTGGGGAGCCACAGATACGCAGTATTTT. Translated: CARSNGWGATDTQYF.

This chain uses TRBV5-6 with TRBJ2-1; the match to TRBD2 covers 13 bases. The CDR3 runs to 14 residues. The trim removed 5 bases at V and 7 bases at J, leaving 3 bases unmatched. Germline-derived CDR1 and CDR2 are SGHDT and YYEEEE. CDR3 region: CASRLAGGLNEQFF. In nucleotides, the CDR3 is TGTGCCAGCAGACTAGCGGGAGGGCTTAATGAGCAGTTCTTC.

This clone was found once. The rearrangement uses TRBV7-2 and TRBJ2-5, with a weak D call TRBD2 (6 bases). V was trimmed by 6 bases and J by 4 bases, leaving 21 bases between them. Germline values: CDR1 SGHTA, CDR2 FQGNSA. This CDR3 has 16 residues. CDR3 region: CASSRSEQGLLETQYF. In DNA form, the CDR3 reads TGTGCCAGCAGTAGATCTGAGCAGGGACTCCTAGAGACCCAGTACTTC.

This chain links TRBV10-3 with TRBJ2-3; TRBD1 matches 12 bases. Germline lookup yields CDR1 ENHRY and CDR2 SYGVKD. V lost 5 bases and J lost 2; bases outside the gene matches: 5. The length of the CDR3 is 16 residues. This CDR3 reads CAISSGTGGITDTQYF. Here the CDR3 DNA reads TGTGCCATCAGTAGCGGGACAGGGGGCATCACAGATACGCAGTATTTT.

The CDR3 is CASSPGGTEAFF. In DNA, the CDR3 is TGTGCCAGCTCGCCGGGGGGGACTGAAGCTTTCTTT. The chain couples TRBV7-3 to TRBJ1-1; D perhaps matches TRBD1 (5 bases). The CDR3 has 12 amino acids. Germline lookup yields CDR1 SGHTA and CDR2 FQGTGA. V was pared by 8 bases and J by 5 bases, with 12 bases between.

CDR3 in amino acids: CASAGTGIAGYGYTF. In DNA form, the CDR3 reads TGTGCCAGCGCCGGGACAGGGATAGCAGGCTATGGCTACACCTTC. The chain recombines TRBV14 with TRBJ1-2; TRBD1 matches at 9 bases. The CDR3 is 15 residues long. Germline V gives CDR1 SGHDN, CDR2 FVKESK. The V and J ends lost 8 bases and 4 bases, in that order; junction bases with no gene match: 11. Variable domain in full (rest from reference TRBV14 and TRBJ1-2): EAGVTQFPSHSVIEKGQTVTLRCDPISGHDNLYWYRRVMGKEIKFLLHFVKESKQDESGMPNNRFLAERTGGTYSTLKVQPAELEDSGVYFCASAGTGIAGYGYTFGSGTRLTVV.

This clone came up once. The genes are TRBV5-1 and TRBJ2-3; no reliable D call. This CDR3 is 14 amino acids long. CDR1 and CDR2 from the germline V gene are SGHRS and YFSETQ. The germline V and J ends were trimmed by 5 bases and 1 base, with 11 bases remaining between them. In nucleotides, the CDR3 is TGCGCCAGCAGATTAGCAAGTGGCACAGATACGCAGTATTTT. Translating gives CASRLASGTDTQYF.

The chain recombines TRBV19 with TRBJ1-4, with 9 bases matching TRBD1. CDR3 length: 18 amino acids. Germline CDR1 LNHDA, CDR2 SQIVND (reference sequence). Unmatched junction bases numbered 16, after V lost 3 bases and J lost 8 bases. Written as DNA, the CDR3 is TGTGCCAGTAGTATTTCTCCCCCCACGACAGGGGGTCGGGAAAAACTGTTTTTT. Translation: CASSISPPTTGGREKLFF.

In DNA form, the CDR3 reads TGTGCCAGCAGTACGGGACAAGCAACTAATGAAAAACTGTTTTTT. The encoded protein is CASSTGQATNEKLFF. The J gene is TRBJ1-4, the V gene TRBV7-9; a weak D match, TRBD1 (6 bases). V was clipped by 6 bases and J by 0 bases, with 11 bases between them. Germline V gives CDR1 SEHNR, CDR2 FQNEAQ (reference sequence). CDR3 length: 15 residues.

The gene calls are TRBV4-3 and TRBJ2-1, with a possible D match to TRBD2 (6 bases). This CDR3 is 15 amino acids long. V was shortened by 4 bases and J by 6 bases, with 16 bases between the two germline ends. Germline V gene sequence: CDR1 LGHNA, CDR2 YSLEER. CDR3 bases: TGCGCCAGCAGCCCTGACGGACTACTACTCAATGAGCAGTTCTTC. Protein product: CASSPDGLLLNEQFF.

CDR3 protein: CASSLLSGGYQETQYF. Written as DNA, the CDR3 is TGTGCCAGCAGCCTCCTTTCGGGGGGATACCAAGAGACCCAGTACTTC. V is TRBV7-3 and J is TRBJ2-5; 7 positions agree with TRBD2. The CDR3 is made up of 16 amino acids. The V and J ends lost 5 bases and 0 bases, in that order; junction bases with no gene match: 9. Germline loops: CDR1 SGHTA, CDR2 FQGTGA.

In DNA, the CDR3 is TGTGCCAGCAGTTACGATGGGACAGGGGTTCCGCCCCAGCATTTT. Translating it yields CASSYDGTGVPPQHF. The chain couples TRBV6-5 to TRBJ1-5, with 10 nucleotides matching TRBD1. CDR3 size: 15 residues. Germline V gives CDR1 MNHEY, CDR2 SVGAGI. Trimming at V came to 2 bases and at J to 9 bases, leaving 7 bases not matched to a gene.

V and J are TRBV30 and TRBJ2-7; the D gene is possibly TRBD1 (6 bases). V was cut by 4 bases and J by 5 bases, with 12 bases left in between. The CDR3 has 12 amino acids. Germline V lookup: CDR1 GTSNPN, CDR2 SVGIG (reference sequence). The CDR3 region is CAWMTGPHEQYF. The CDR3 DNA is TGTGCCTGGATGACAGGCCCCCACGAGCAGTACTTC.

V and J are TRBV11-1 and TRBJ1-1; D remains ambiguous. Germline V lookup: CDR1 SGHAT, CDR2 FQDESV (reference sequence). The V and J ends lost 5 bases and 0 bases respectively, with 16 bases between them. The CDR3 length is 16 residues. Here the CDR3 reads CASSLSGNLMNTEAFF. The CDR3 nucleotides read TGTGCCAGCAGCCTTAGCGGTAATCTTATGAACACTGAAGCTTTCTTT. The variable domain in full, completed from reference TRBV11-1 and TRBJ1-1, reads EAEVAQSPRYKITEKSQAVAFWCDPISGHATLYWYRQILGQGPELLVQFQDESVVDDSQLPKDRFSAERLKGVDSTLKIQPAELGDSAMYLCASSLSGNLMNTEAFFGQGTRLTVV.